This entry lists 27 T cell receptor beta chains sequenced from one sample in a study of identical twins (dated by TCRdb to the mid-2010s). The library was built by means of 5' RACE. TCRdb records Illumina HiSeq 2000 as the sequencer. TCRdb ran its own pipeline on the public reads, namely fastp trimming at Q25 and MiXCR clone calling, and kept in-frame beta chains. Each entry is one CDR3 protein sequence, shown with its most common DNA and genes. The sample table contains roughly 290,000 distinct CDR3 sequences; only one count was recorded for roughly 8.6% of them. The ten largest clones add up to 6% to 8.5% of the sample. This sample was shared with a second study, whose subject was yellow fever vaccine responses in identical twins.

Input material: CD8+ T cells sorted from blood. These receptors were taken from a woman aged 18-29 years in good health.

This clonotype was seen a handful of times. V is TRBV28 and J is TRBJ1-5; D may be TRBD1 (5 bases). CDR1 is MDHEN and CDR2 is SYDVKM in the germline V gene. Trimming stripped 3 bases from V and 5 bases from J, with 14 bases between. The CDR3 runs to 15 residues. The CDR3 sequence: CASSFRGLGDQPQHF. Here the CDR3 DNA reads TGTGCCAGCAGTTTCCGGGGGTTGGGGGATCAGCCCCAGCATTTT. The full variable domain, its missing parts supplied by reference TRBV28 and TRBJ1-5, is DVKVTQSSRYLVKRTGEKVFLECVQDMDHENMFWYRQDPGLGLRLIYFSYDVKMKEKGDIPEGYSVSREKKERFSLILESASTNQTSMYLCASSFRGLGDQPQHFGDGTRLSIL.

Written as DNA, the CDR3 is TGTGCCAGTAAACACCAGGGGAGTAGTTATGAGCAGTTCTTC. Amino acids: CASKHQGSSYEQFF. V is TRBV6-1 and J is TRBJ2-1, with a tentative D call TRBD1 (6 bases). V gave up 9 bases and J gave up 8 bases, with 20 bases separating them. The CDR3 has 14 residues. Germline V gene sequence: CDR1 MNHNS, CDR2 SASEGT.

This clonotype was counted only a few times. The chain combines TRBV4-1 with TRBJ2-7, with 10 bases aligning to TRBD1. The CDR3 sequence is 16 residues long. The V and J ends lost 0 bases and 2 bases, in that order; junction bases with no gene match: 4. Germline lookup yields CDR1 MGHRA and CDR2 YSYEKL. CDR3 protein: CASSQDRDRGTYEQYF. CDR3 in DNA: TGCGCCAGCAGCCAAGACCGGGACAGGGGAACCTACGAGCAGTACTTC.

The table lists this clonotype with a few counts. The V and J genes are TRBV27 and TRBJ2-7; D not certain. CDR3 length: 13 residues. Trimming took 6 bases from V and 3 from J, leaving 12 bases between them. Germline CDR1 and CDR2: MNHEY and SMNVEV (reference sequence). In nucleotides, the CDR3 is TGTGCCAGCAGAACCAGGAGTCACTACGAGCAGTACTTC. It translates to CASRTRSHYEQYF.

This chain links TRBV19 with TRBJ2-7; no definite D call. The V end lost 5 bases, the J end lost 2 bases, and 13 bases lay between the germline ends. Germline assignment: CDR1 LNHDA and CDR2 SQIVND (reference sequence). The CDR3 length is 14 residues. The CDR3 DNA follows: TGTGCCAGTAGTTCCTTCCCCAATACCTACGAGCAGTACTTC. Protein sequence: CASSSFPNTYEQYF.

Only a few counts were recorded for this clonotype. This chain links TRBV7-8 with TRBJ2-5; D is undetermined. Trimming stripped 5 bases from V and 4 bases from J, with 11 bases between. Germline loops: CDR1 SGHVS, CDR2 FQNEAQ. The CDR3 has 13 residues. CDR3 sequence: CASSLVPIETQYF. As DNA, the CDR3 is TGTGCCAGCAGCCTTGTTCCGATAGAGACCCAGTACTTC.

This clonotype has only a few counts. The rearrangement uses TRBV7-9 and TRBJ2-3; no firm D call. Germline V gene data show CDR1 as SEHNR and CDR2 as FQNEAQ (reference sequence). This CDR3 has 16 residues. The V and J ends lost 5 bases and 2 bases respectively, with 17 bases between them. The CDR3 DNA follows: TGTGCCAGCAGCGGTTTTGGGATTTCCCCCACAGATACGCAGTATTTT. Translation: CASSGFGISPTDTQYF.

This clonotype was recorded at least ten times. The CDR3 region is CSATDRGPTNTGELFF. The CDR3 bases are TGCAGCGCTACGGACAGGGGGCCTACGAACACCGGGGAGCTGTTTTTT. V is TRBV29-1 and J is TRBJ2-2; TRBD1 matches 11 bases. The CDR3 consists of 16 residues. Germline V CDR1 and CDR2: SQVTM, ANQGSEA. The V segment lost 7 bases and the J segment 0 bases; nucleotides outside the gene matches: 7.

This clonotype appeared many times. The rearrangement links TRBV12-3 or TRBV12-4 to TRBJ2-7; possibly TRBD2 for D (7 bases). Deletions cut 10 bases from V and 0 bases from J, with 13 bases between. CDR3 size: 13 residues. For the CDR3, the DNA is TGTGCCACCAAGGGGGGGAACTCCTACGAGCAGTACTTC. It translates to CATKGGNSYEQYF.

This clonotype was observed at least ten times. The genes are TRBV20-1 and TRBJ2-3; D gene uncertain. The CDR3 is made up of 16 amino acids. Trimming stripped 2 bases from V and 1 base from J, with 16 bases between. CDR1 is DFQATT, CDR2 SNEGSKA, per germline (reference sequence). CDR3 DNA sequence: TGCAGTGCTAGAACCCGACGGCGGTGGGGCACAGATACGCAGTATTTT. Translated, it gives CSARTRRRWGTDTQYF.

This clonotype was observed a few times. V and J are TRBV3-1 and TRBJ2-3; D may be TRBD1 (5 bases). Trimming removed 1 base from V and 0 bases from J, with 11 bases in between. The CDR3 runs 16 residues. CDR1 LGHDT and CDR2 YNNKEL come from the germline V gene (reference sequence). The CDR3 sequence is CASSQGWGSSTDTQYF. The DNA of the CDR3 is TGTGCCAGCAGCCAAGGATGGGGCAGTAGCACAGATACGCAGTATTTT.

The chain is built from TRBV7-9 and TRBJ1-1; D gene unclear. Germline V gene sequence: CDR1 SEHNR, CDR2 FQNEAQ (reference sequence). Trimming pared 6 bases from V and 10 bases from J, leaving 18 bases between. The CDR3 covers 13 residues. The CDR3 spells CASRPDEKKGAFF. CDR3 sequence (DNA): TGTGCCAGCAGGCCAGACGAGAAGAAGGGAGCTTTCTTT.

In this sample, this clonotype turned up many times. The chain couples TRBV27 to TRBJ1-2; D is possibly TRBD1 (5 bases). This CDR3 region has 14 residues. The germline gives CDR1 MNHEY, CDR2 SMNVEV (reference sequence). In DNA form, the CDR3 reads TGTGCTTCTGGGACCGTCAAAGCCAACTATGGCTACACCTTC. Translation gives CASGTVKANYGYTF.

With respect to this clonotype: Since no conserved phenylalanine or tryptophan closes the CDR3, a read error is the likely cause. The V gene is TRBV20-1, the J gene TRBJ2-7; D perhaps matches TRBD2 (6 bases). Germline V CDR1 and CDR2: DFQATT, SNEGSKA (reference sequence). Trimming took off 0 bases at V and 1 base at J, with 13 bases between the two ends. This CDR3 has 15 residues. The CDR3 region is CSAREGGVLSYEQYL. CDR3 DNA sequence: TGCAGTGCTAGAGAAGGAGGGGTCCTTTCCTACGAGCAGTACTTG.

The table lists this clonotype with many counts. The chain employs TRBV5-1 and TRBJ2-5, with D maybe TRBD1 (6 bases). CDR1 is SGHRS and CDR2 is YFSETQ in the germline V gene. The CDR3 covers 17 residues. Trimming stripped 0 bases from V and 1 base from J, with 16 bases between. The chain's CDR3 is CASSLDRHREIQETQYF. The CDR3 DNA is TGCGCCAGCAGCTTGGATCGGCACAGGGAAATCCAAGAGACCCAGTACTTC.

This clonotype was observed a few times. CDR3 amino acids: CASSLGTSGIAFMSEQYF. CDR3 nucleotides: TGTGCCAGCAGTCTAGGGACTAGCGGGATAGCATTCATGTCCGAGCAGTACTTC. V is TRBV12-3 or TRBV12-4 and J is TRBJ2-7, with 13 bases identical to TRBD2. This CDR3 is built from 18 residues. V gave up 5 bases and J gave up 6 bases; unmatched junction bases: 16.

This clonotype was counted many times. The chain uses TRBV7-2 and TRBJ2-1; no firm D call. The ends were cut back, 5 bases at V and 5 bases at J, with 13 bases in the middle. This CDR3 comprises 14 residues. Looked up from germline, CDR1 is SGHTA and CDR2 is FQGNSA. The CDR3 nucleotides are TGTGCCAGCAGCCCGAGCCGTTTAGACAATGAGCAGTTCTTC. This codes for CASSPSRLDNEQFF.

This clonotype was counted at least ten times. The rearrangement uses TRBV9 and TRBJ2-1, with D perhaps being TRBD1 or TRBD2 (5 bases each). V dropped 0 bases and J dropped 6 bases, with 13 bases sitting between them. Per the germline V gene, CDR1 is SGDLS and CDR2 is YYNGEE. This CDR3 is 15 amino acids long. The CDR3 bases are TGTGCCAGCAGCGTAGGAGGGGCCCTCACCAATGAGCAGTTCTTC. This encodes CASSVGGALTNEQFF.

A few counts support this clonotype. The genes are TRBV20-1 and TRBJ2-7, with D tentatively TRBD2 (6 bases). With 5 bases removed from V and 2 bases from J, the gap between germline ends came to 19 bases. The germline V gene encodes CDR1 DFQATT and CDR2 SNEGSKA (reference sequence). This CDR3 spans 15 amino acids. CDR3 DNA sequence: TGCAGTGCTGCCGGGTTGGAGGGTTACACCTACGAGCAGTACTTC. The encoded protein is CSAAGLEGYTYEQYF.

This clonotype occurred many times. The rearrangement uses TRBV25-1 and TRBJ2-7, with D unclear. The CDR3 is 14 residues long. V was trimmed by 2 bases and J by 1 base, leaving 9 bases between them. Germline CDR1 reads MGHDK; CDR2 reads SYGVNS. The CDR3 sequence: CASSEVGRSYEQYF. In DNA form, the CDR3 reads TGTGCCAGCAGTGAAGTCGGTCGTTCCTACGAGCAGTACTTC.

This clonotype has more than one count but fewer than ten. CDR3 coding DNA: TGTGCCAGCAGCCAAGATGAGGGTACGATTCCGGCTTTCTTT. Translation: CASSQDEGTIPAFF. The rearrangement uses TRBV3-1 and TRBJ1-1; D is ambiguous. Germline values: CDR1 LGHDT, CDR2 YNNKEL (reference sequence). Trimming removed 0 bases at V and 11 bases at J, with 16 bases between. This CDR3 contains 14 residues. Variable domain in full (rest from reference TRBV3-1 and TRBJ1-1): DTAVSQTPKYLVTQMGNDKSIKCEQNLGHDTMYWYKQDSKKFLKIMFSYNNKELIINETVPNRFSPKSPDKAHLNLHINSLELGDSAVYFCASSQDEGTIPAFFGQGTRLTVV.

This clonotype appeared many times. The rearrangement uses TRBV4-3 and TRBJ2-7; weak D call: TRBD2 (7 bases). The CDR3 covers 16 residues. Germline V gene lookup returns CDR1 LGHNA and CDR2 YSLEER. The V and J ends lost 0 bases and 1 base respectively, with 13 bases between them. The CDR3 loop is CASSQDPKGGSYEQYF. The CDR3 DNA reads TGCGCCAGCAGCCAAGATCCAAAGGGGGGGTCCTACGAGCAGTACTTC.

The V and J genes are TRBV28 and TRBJ2-5; 9 nucleotides align to TRBD2. Germline CDR1 reads MDHEN; CDR2 reads SYDVKM. With 2 bases clipped from V and 5 bases from J, the junction kept 9 bases outside the gene matches. The CDR3 contains 16 residues. DNA for the CDR3: TGTGCCAGCAGTTTAATATGGCGGGAGGGCCGGGAGACCCAGTACTTC. This sequence encodes CASSLIWREGRETQYF.

The chain employs TRBV19 and TRBJ2-1, with TRBD1 matching over 9 bases. The CDR3 extends over 12 amino acids. The V gene end was trimmed by 7 bases and the J gene end by 6 bases; junction bases not matched to a gene: 1. The germline CDR1 and CDR2 sequences are LNHDA and SQIVND (reference sequence). The CDR3 nucleotides are TGTGCCAGTACGACAGGGGGCAATGAGCAGTTCTTC. It encodes CASTTGGNEQFF. The complete variable domain, with remaining parts taken from reference TRBV19 and TRBJ2-1, reads DGGITQSPKYLFRKEGQNVTLSCEQNLNHDAMYWYRQDPGQGLRLIYYSQIVNDFQKGDIAEGYSVSREKKESFPLTVTSAQKNPTAFYLCASTTGGNEQFFGPGTRLTVL.

This chain uses TRBV29-1 with TRBJ2-7, with 8 bases identical to TRBD2. The CDR3 contains 15 residues. Germline lookup yields CDR1 SQVTM and CDR2 ANQGSEA. V shed 7 bases and J 0 bases; nucleotides not matched to a gene: 11. This CDR3 is CSAGGDFRSSYEQYF. The CDR3 bases are TGCAGCGCCGGGGGGGACTTCCGAAGCTCCTACGAGCAGTACTTC.

There are a few counts of this clonotype. The rearrangement links TRBV12-3 or TRBV12-4 to TRBJ2-5; 9 positions agree with TRBD1. V trimming: 6 bases; J trimming: 5 bases; junction bases outside the gene matches: 7. This CDR3 region has 14 residues. DNA of the CDR3: TGTGCCAGCAGGGACAGGGGCTGGCCGGAGACCCAGTACTTC. As protein: CASRDRGWPETQYF.

This clonotype has at least ten counts. The chain joins TRBV7-3 to TRBJ2-3; 8 bases agree with TRBD1. This CDR3 contains 15 residues. Germline assignment: CDR1 SGHTA and CDR2 FQGTGA. Trimming removed 4 bases from V and 1 base from J; junction bases left unmatched: 4. The CDR3 here is CASSSGQVRTDTQYF. For the CDR3, the DNA is TGTGCCAGCAGCTCGGGACAGGTCCGCACAGATACGCAGTATTTT.